One and the same sample provided the 15 T cell receptor beta chains below, sequenced in a study of cytomegalovirus exposure and HLA in healthy donors. Method: immunoSEQ multiplex PCR; TCRdb's copy keeps in-frame clones and lacks some. The sample carries fewer than 90,000 clones, 84% recorded once. What was sequenced was PBMCs. These receptors were collected from a woman aged 18-30 years in good health and CMV-seropositive.

J is TRBJ1-1 and V is TRBV18; D remains ambiguous. Germline CDR1 and CDR2: KGHSH and LQKENI. The CDR3 has 15 residues. V was shortened by 3 bases and J by 1 base, with 12 bases between the two germline ends. The CDR3 region is CASSPYGSENTEAFF. CDR3 coding DNA: TGTGCCAGCTCACCGTACGGTAGCGAGAACACTGAAGCTTTCTTT.

This clone was counted once. V is TRBV7-9 and J is TRBJ2-7; 7 bases agree with TRBD2. This CDR3 contains 15 residues. CDR1 is SEHNR and CDR2 is FQNEAQ in the germline V gene (reference sequence). With 1 base clipped from V and 4 bases from J, the junction kept 7 bases outside the gene matches. The CDR3 DNA sequence: TGTGCCAGCAGCTTAGTCCCCAGGGAGGGGTACGAGCAGTACTTC. Translation gives CASSLVPREGYEQYF.

V is TRBV6-6 and J is TRBJ2-7; TRBD1 matches 11 bases. The CDR3 runs to 16 residues. The germline V gene encodes CDR1 MNHNY and CDR2 SVGAGI (reference sequence). V dropped 7 bases and J dropped 3; count of bases not matched to a gene: 11. CDR3 DNA sequence: TGTGCCAGCACCCGACCTCCGGGACAGGGGGACTACGAGCAGTACTTC. Encoded protein: CASTRPPGQGDYEQYF.

This clone was observed once. Just one base apart from a much larger clone, this may be a read error. At the DNA level, this CDR3 is encoded by other sequences in the same sample as well. This chain uses TRBV2 with TRBJ2-7, with D unclear. V dropped 9 bases and J dropped 4 bases, with 16 bases sitting between them. This CDR3 has 13 residues. Germline CDR1 SNHLY, CDR2 FYNNEI. The CDR3 sequence is CASTPRPLYEQYF. The CDR3 bases are TGTGCCAGTACCCCTAGGCCCCTATACGAGCAGTACTTC.

The chain recombines TRBV5-1 with TRBJ2-7, with D tentatively TRBD2 (6 bases). Germline V gene data show CDR1 as SGHRS and CDR2 as YFSETQ. Trimming stripped 0 bases from V and 3 bases from J, with 13 bases between. This CDR3 is 15 amino acids long. The CDR3 DNA is TGCGCCAGCAGCTTGGGGCTAGCGAGAAACTACGAGCAGTACTTC. This gives the protein CASSLGLARNYEQYF. The full variable domain, with the rest looked up from reference TRBV5-1 and TRBJ2-7, is KAGVTQTPRYLIKTRGQQVTLSCSPISGHRSVSWYQQTPGQGLQFLFEYFSETQRNKGNFPGRFSGRQFSNSRSEMNVSTLELGDSALYLCASSLGLARNYEQYFGPGTRLTVT.

The chain couples TRBV19 to TRBJ2-5, with 9 nucleotides matching TRBD1. The germline V gene has CDR1 LNHDA and CDR2 SQIVND (reference sequence). Trimming cost V 3 bases and J 2 bases; bases outside gene matches: 7. This CDR3 is built from 16 residues. The CDR3: CASSMGGTGIQETQYF. The CDR3 nucleotides read TGTGCCAGTAGTATGGGGGGGACAGGGATTCAAGAGACCCAGTACTTC.

As DNA, the CDR3 is TGTGCCAGCAGCTTAGCTCCGGGACAGGGCTACGAGCAGTACTTC. It encodes CASSLAPGQGYEQYF. This chain uses TRBV7-8 with TRBJ2-7; 9 bases map to TRBD1. Germline values: CDR1 SGHVS, CDR2 FQNEAQ. V lost 0 bases, J lost 3 bases, and 3 bases stayed unmatched. There are 15 residues in the CDR3.

This chain joins TRBV6-5 and TRBJ2-7; 8 positions agree with TRBD1. Trimming cost V 5 bases and J 0 bases; bases outside gene matches: 6. This CDR3 spans 15 amino acids. The germline V gene has CDR1 MNHEY and CDR2 SVGAGI. The CDR3, as DNA: TGTGCCAGCAGTCTCACAGGGGGTACCTCCTACGAGCAGTACTTC. Protein: CASSLTGGTSYEQYF.

The gene calls are TRBV28 and TRBJ2-7; 8 nucleotides line up with TRBD1. The CDR3 has 16 residues. Trimming at V came to 4 bases and at J to 0 bases, leaving 8 bases not matched to a gene. Germline assignment: CDR1 MDHEN and CDR2 SYDVKM. The CDR3 region has the DNA TGTGCCAGCAGTTCTTCTCAGGGGGCCCCCTCCTACGAGCAGTACTTC. Its protein is CASSSSQGAPSYEQYF.

The chain recombines TRBV6-1 with TRBJ2-1, with a possible D match to TRBD2 (6 bases). There are 15 residues in the CDR3. Germline V CDR1 and CDR2: MNHNS, SASEGT. Trimming cost V 1 base and J 5 bases, with 12 bases left between them. CDR3 loop: CASSEGGTPNNEQFF. The CDR3, as DNA: TGTGCCAGCAGTGAAGGCGGGACTCCCAACAATGAGCAGTTCTTC.

This clone was recorded a few times. The J gene is TRBJ1-4, the V gene TRBV27; D is perhaps TRBD1 (6 bases). Germline-derived CDR1 and CDR2 are MNHEY and SMNVEV (reference sequence). The CDR3 is 16 amino acids. Trimming shortened V by 5 bases and J by 1 base, and 14 bases separated the two germline ends. The CDR3 spells CASSPWGQGTNEKLFF. CDR3 nucleotide sequence: TGTGCCAGCAGTCCTTGGGGGCAGGGAACTAATGAAAAACTGTTTTTT.

V is TRBV4-3 and J is TRBJ1-2; no reliable D call. The germline V gene encodes CDR1 LGHNA and CDR2 YSLEER. This CDR3 is built from 13 residues. The V gene lost 3 bases and the J gene lost 3 bases, with 8 bases spanning the gap. CDR3 amino acids: CASSQQRDYGYTF. The CDR3, as DNA: TGCGCCAGCAGCCAGCAGAGGGACTATGGCTACACCTTC.

This chain joins TRBV7-9 and TRBJ1-4; the D gene is possibly TRBD1 (6 bases). The CDR3 is 16 amino acids. CDR1 is SEHNR and CDR2 is FQNEAQ in the germline V gene (reference sequence). V was cut by 4 bases and J by 0 bases, with 12 bases left in between. Written as DNA, the CDR3 is TGTGCCAGCAGCTCCTACGGACAGACAACTAATGAAAAACTGTTTTTT. This translates into CASSSYGQTTNEKLFF.

V is TRBV30 and J is TRBJ1-1; TRBD1 matches at 7 bases. Germline V lookup: CDR1 GTSNPN, CDR2 SVGIG (reference sequence). The CDR3 length is 13 residues. Unmatched junction bases numbered 7, after V lost 5 bases and J lost 4 bases. CDR3 nucleotides: TGTGCCTGGGGCACAGGGGTCGGCACTGAAGCTTTCTTT. This codes for CAWGTGVGTEAFF.

This chain links TRBV5-1 with TRBJ2-7, with D possibly TRBD2 on 5 matching bases. V lost 5 bases to trimming and J lost 0 bases, with 18 bases between them. Germline CDR1 is SGHRS and CDR2 is YFSETQ. The CDR3 covers 16 residues. The CDR3: CASRLSASLSSYEQYF. For the CDR3, the DNA is TGCGCCAGCAGGTTATCGGCTAGCCTGAGCTCCTACGAGCAGTACTTC. The variable domain in full, with the rest retrieved from reference TRBV5-1 and TRBJ2-7, is KAGVTQTPRYLIKTRGQQVTLSCSPISGHRSVSWYQQTPGQGLQFLFEYFSETQRNKGNFPGRFSGRQFSNSRSEMNVSTLELGDSALYLCASRLSASLSSYEQYFGPGTRLTVT.